This T cell receptor (beta chain) originates from a study of a mutant IDH1 vaccine in newly diagnosed glioma (dated by TCRdb to the early 2020s). Notes on the research overall: Eight vaccinations were administered to patients in weeks 1, 3, 5, 7, 11, 15, 19 and 23, corresponding to visits V03 through V10. Vaccination began 4-6 weeks after radiotherapy alone, or alongside temozolomide cycles in the chemotherapy-containing groups. The 32 treated patients were approximately 60% male and approximately 40% female, with a mean age of roughly 40 years. Prior to enrollment, patients had been given standard therapy consisting of radiotherapy alone, temozolomide alone, or radiochemotherapy with temozolomide, with the combination given to most patients. Peripheral blood was collected at six visits: V03 (baseline), V05, V07, V10, V12 and V13. For exploratory analyses, longitudinal TCRB deep sequencing was carried out in roughly 25 treated patients wherever samples were available.

About this clone itself: No cognate antigen has been identified for it. The record has no base qualities; no much larger clone is one base away.

Results and caveats for the whole study, not just this receptor: Availability determined which PBMC samples were chosen for TCRB deep sequencing. Pseudoprogression seemed to be unrelated to changes in the top peripheral T cell clonotypes found by TCRB sequencing. It was noted by the authors that analyses of patient blood samples could not be reproduced owing to sample limitations. Vaccine-induced immune responses across multiple MHC alleles were detected in about 92% of patients.

The sample's time point label is to be understood as: week 11, during vaccination. Each vaccine dose was 300 ug of a 20-mer mutant IDH1 peptide in Montanide, given subcutaneously with topical imiquimod. Newly diagnosed WHO grade 3 or 4 IDH1-mutant astrocytomas showing loss of nuclear ATRX were present in the donors. The samples were drawn from NOA16, a multicentre, single-arm, open-label phase I trial in Germany that tested a mutant IDH1 peptide vaccine in humans for the first time. Genomic DNA for TCRB sequencing was isolated from EDTA blood with the DNeasy Blood and Tissue Kit. The germline V end is reduced by 6 bases and the J end by 5 bases; junction bases left unmatched: 3. The germline V gene encodes CDR1 SNHLY and CDR2 FYNNEI. The CDR3 measures 12 amino acids from cysteine to phenylalanine. Only the CDR3 region is kept as DNA, spanning 36 bases read in frame from base 1. To prepare the library, the immunoSEQ multiplex PCR assay was applied. Rearranged TCR beta chain sequences were amplified using the hsTCRB Kit according to the manufacturer's protocol. Sequencing of TCRB libraries was carried out on an Illumina MiSeq. Concerning the study's data processing: The proprietary platform of the kit vendor was used for demultiplexing, trimming and gene mapping. The table was pulled from immuneACCESS by TCRdb, which kept in-frame rearrangements only. Such tables lose some clones; where checked, under half of the loss comes from unresolved V genes, and the rest has no known cause. V, J and clone size reflect that table, while D and trimming were determined from the DNA. The sample includes about 40,000 clones, with 84% observed a single time. About 2.2% of the sample belongs to the ten largest clones.

The TCR originated in a man between 35 and 55 years old with glioma. The sequencing used PBMCs, collected from a glioma patient whose treatment included an IDH1 peptide vaccine. In this chain, TRBV2 is recombined with TRBJ2-5; TRBD1 matches 7 bases in the middle. The CDR3 protein: CASRGGGETQYF. In nucleotide form, the sequence is TGTGCCAGCAGAGGGGGCGGTGAGACCCAGTACTTC. Joined to the reference TRBV2 and TRBJ2-5 proteins, this CDR3 gives the full variable domain: EPEVTQTPSHQVTQMGQEVILRCVPISNHLYFYWYRQILGQKVEFLVSFYNNEISEKSEIFDDQFSVERPDGSNFTLKIRSTKLEDSAMYFCASRGGGETQYFGPGTRLLVL.